This entry describes one T cell receptor (beta chain). The method was immunoSEQ multiplex PCR; TCRdb's version includes in-frame clones alone and lacks a portion of them. The sample records 40,000 to 45,000 clones, about 90% being singletons. These data come from a study of resident and recirculating memory T cells in vitiligo. V lost 1 base, J lost 1 base, and 11 bases lay in between. The germline V gene has CDR1 SGHVS and CDR2 FNYEAQ. The CDR3 loop spans 17 amino acids. This chain joins TRBV7-6 and TRBJ1-6; D remains ambiguous. This TCR was sampled from a male donor with vitiligo. The material sequenced was blood. The CDR3 coding sequence is TGTGCCAGCAGCTTAGAATCCCCAGATTCCTATAATTCACCCCTCCACTTT. Amino acid sequence: CASSLESPDSYNSPLHF.